The source of this T cell receptor (beta chain) is a study of blood T cells in healthy people across ages. Study background: About one barcoded beta molecule per two T cells came from capture by template switching.

The second PCR ran about 7 to 12 cycles with a sample-barcoded 5' primer and J-beta primers. Each CDR3 protein is one row after TCRdb ran MiXCR on the 5' RACE reads. The top ten clones hold 25% to 35% of a sample with some 640,000 distinct CDR3 sequences, 45% to 50% of them seen once. This receptor was identified in a woman aged 55-69 years in good health. Input material: blood.

In DNA form, the CDR3 reads TGCGCCAGCAGGCCCACTGGCGGGATCCACAATGAGCAGTTCTTC. Residues: CASRPTGGIHNEQFF. The chain employs TRBV5-1 and TRBJ2-1; D might be TRBD2 (6 bases). Trimming shortened V by 5 bases and J by 5 bases, and 17 bases separated the two germline ends. Germline V gene lookup returns CDR1 SGHRS and CDR2 YFSETQ. The CDR3 runs to 15 residues.